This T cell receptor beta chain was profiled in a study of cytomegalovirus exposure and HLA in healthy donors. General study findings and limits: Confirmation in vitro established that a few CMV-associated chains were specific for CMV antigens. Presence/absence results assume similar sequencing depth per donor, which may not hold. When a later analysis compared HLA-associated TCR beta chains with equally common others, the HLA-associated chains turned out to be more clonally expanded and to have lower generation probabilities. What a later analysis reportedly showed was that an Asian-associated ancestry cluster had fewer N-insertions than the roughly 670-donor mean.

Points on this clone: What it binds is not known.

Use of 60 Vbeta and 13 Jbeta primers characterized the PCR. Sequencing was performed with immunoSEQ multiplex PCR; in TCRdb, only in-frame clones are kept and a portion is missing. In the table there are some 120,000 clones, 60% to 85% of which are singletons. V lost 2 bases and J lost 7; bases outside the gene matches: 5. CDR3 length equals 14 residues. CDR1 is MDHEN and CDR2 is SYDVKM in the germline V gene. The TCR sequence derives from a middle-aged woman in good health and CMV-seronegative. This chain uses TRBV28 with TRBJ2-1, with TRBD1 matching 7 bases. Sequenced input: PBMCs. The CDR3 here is CASSLPAGGNEQFF. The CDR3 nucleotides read TGTGCCAGCAGTTTACCTGCAGGGGGTAATGAGCAGTTCTTC.